This TCR beta chain was identified in a study of shared clonotypes between healthy human individuals. Whole-study findings and limits: When compared with the clonotypes that were shared by all four sorted-subset donors, the non-shared clonotypes turned out to have lower generation probabilities. Represented genetic and exposure-history diversity was restricted by having few donors.

The trim removed 4 bases at V and 7 bases at J, leaving 9 bases unmatched. Germline-derived CDR1 and CDR2 are SGHRS and YFSETQ. The CDR3 is 14 residues long. TCRdb's table, derived via immunoSEQ multiplex PCR, lists solely in-frame clones and lacks some. Among roughly 2 million clones listed, roughly 95% were seen once. This clone was recorded only once. The antigen remains unidentified. Healthy HIV-negative adults with no recent acute infections or vaccinations were recruited as donors. The sequencing sample was made of naive CD4+ T cells sorted from blood. Indicated subset: CD45RA+ positively selected. The chain combines TRBV5-1 with TRBJ1-1, with TRBD1 matching 8 bases. The TCR originated in a man younger than 35 in good health. CDR3 nucleotide sequence: TGCGCCAGCAGCATGGGACAGGTGGGTTATGAAGCTTTCTTT. Protein: CASSMGQVGYEAFF.